This T cell receptor (beta chain) was sequenced in a study of blood T cell repertoires in COVID-19. This clone came up once. TCRdb's table, derived via immunoSEQ multiplex PCR, lists solely in-frame clones and lacks some. The table has 200,000 to 250,000 clones, roughly four fifths seen once; the top ten hold more than 4.5%. The source is a woman between 50 and 59 years old who had been exposed to COVID-19. The sequenced sample consisted of PBMCs or T cells enriched from blood (not recorded which).

CDR3 protein: CASSVAPASGVAGNEQFF. The CDR3 nucleotides read TGTGCCAGCAGCGTAGCCCCGGCTAGCGGGGTGGCGGGGAATGAGCAGTTCTTC. The genes are TRBV9 and TRBJ2-1; 9 bases map to TRBD2. The V gene's germline CDR1 is SGDLS and CDR2 YYNGEE. CDR3 size: 18 residues. Losses at the gene ends were 0 bases for V and 7 bases for J; bases not matched to a gene: 14.